This T cell receptor beta chain stems from a study of blood T cell repertoires in COVID-19. Study context: COVID-19 samples collected from the United States, Italy and Spain covered acute and convalescent phases. PBMCs, B-cell-depleted T cells, or T cells were the source of the cDNA or gDNA that made up the material.

This CDR3 comprises 16 residues. V shed 5 bases and J shed 6 bases, with 21 bases lying between them. Germline CDR1 PRHDT, CDR2 FYEKMQ (reference sequence). Methods used by the authors: How many nucleated cells were present was estimated from reference gene primer amplification. Assay used: immunoSEQ multiplex PCR; TCRdb lists only in-frame clones, some missing. The D gene and trimming were derived from the DNA, and the V and J assignments and clone size from that table. This repertoire shows about 180,000 clones, just over 85% found once; its top ten account for over 7%. This clonotype originated in a man aged 50-60 years with active or convalescent COVID-19. This chain joins TRBV13 and TRBJ2-3; D is possibly TRBD1 (7 bases). Sequenced input: peripheral blood. As DNA, the CDR3 is TGTGCCAGCAGCGAAAAGGGGGCGGGAAGGTCCGATACGCAGTATTTT. This encodes CASSEKGAGRSDTQYF. Full variable domain (rest looked up from reference TRBV13 and TRBJ2-3): AAGVIQSPRHLIKEKRETATLKCYPIPRHDTVYWYQQGPGQDPQFLISFYEKMQSDKGSIPDRFSAQQFSDYHSELNMSSLELGDSALYFCASSEKGAGRSDTQYFGPGTRLTVL.